This T cell receptor (beta chain) was documented in a study of a mutant IDH1 vaccine in newly diagnosed glioma. About the research overall: Vaccines began 4-6 weeks after radiotherapy alone, or with temozolomide cycles.

The time point here: week 35, safety follow-up. Alongside topical imiquimod, each dose of vaccine comprised 300 ug of mutant IDH1 20-mer peptide. CDR3 length equals 14 residues. Germline CDR1 reads LNHDA; CDR2 reads SQIVND (reference sequence). The germline V and J ends were trimmed by 3 bases and 4 bases, with 10 bases remaining between them. Concerning this clone itself: The antigen is not known.

Sequenced by immunoSEQ multiplex PCR; TCRdb stores in-frame clones only, minus some. The sample contains fewer than 45,000 clones, around 81% of which appear only once. The rearrangement uses TRBV19 and TRBJ1-5; a possible D gene is TRBD1 (5 bases). Sequences were derived from PBMCs, sampled from a glioma patient whose treatment included an IDH1 peptide vaccine. The receptor was isolated from a woman in her thirties or forties with glioma. Some clones in this sample may be carry-over from other donors' samples. The CDR3 loop is CASSIQGSNQPQHF. In DNA form, the CDR3 reads TGTGCCAGTAGTATTCAGGGTAGTAATCAGCCCCAGCATTTT.